The 22 T cell receptor beta chains reported below all come from one sample, sequenced in a study of T-cell memory formation after mild COVID-19. Each CDR3 protein gets one entry after TCRdb re-called the 5' RACE reads with MiXCR. The repertoire holds over 250,000 distinct CDR3 sequences, roughly 15% seen once, with 20% to 25% in the top ten. The source material was PBMCs or a T cell subset sorted from them (not recorded which). The receptors were gathered from a man younger than 35 who had mild COVID-19 (a few samples of this study predate the infection). Cell type and time point are not known.

This clonotype was detected only a few times. This sequence joins TRBV5-6 and TRBJ1-2; 7 positions agree with TRBD1. Germline V gene lookup returns CDR1 SGHDT and CDR2 YYEEEE. CDR3 size: 17 residues. After removal of 0 bases from V and 5 bases from J, the junction contained 13 bases not matched to a gene. CDR3 protein: CASSLVGQRPDGYGYTF. For the CDR3, the DNA is TGTGCCAGCAGCTTGGTGGGACAGCGACCCGATGGTTATGGCTACACCTTC.

This clonotype came up a few times. The V call is TRBV6-6, the J call TRBJ1-4, with a possible D match to TRBD1 (6 bases). This CDR3 is built from 12 residues. V lost 6 bases, J lost 8 bases, and 10 bases lay in between. From germline, CDR1 is MNHNY and CDR2 SVGAGI (reference sequence). CDR3 protein: CASSGGREKLFF. In DNA form, the CDR3 reads TGTGCCAGCAGCGGGGGCCGGGAAAAACTGTTTTTT.

This clonotype has just a few counts. J is TRBJ2-4 and V is TRBV4-3; 12 bases are a match to TRBD2. This CDR3 is 16 amino acids long. The trim removed 3 bases at V and 3 bases at J, leaving 3 bases unmatched. Per the germline V gene, CDR1 is LGHNA and CDR2 is YSLEER. This CDR3 reads CASSQSLAGGKNIQYF. CDR3 bases: TGCGCCAGCAGCCAGTCACTAGCGGGGGGCAAAAACATTCAGTACTTC.

This clonotype turned up a few times. The gene calls are TRBV6-5 and TRBJ2-7; a weak D match, TRBD2 (5 bases). Germline V gene data show CDR1 as MNHEY and CDR2 as SVGAGI. The CDR3 runs to 14 residues. Trimming stripped 0 bases from V and 6 bases from J, with 12 bases between. This CDR3 reads CASSYSGKPGEQYV. DNA of the CDR3: TGTGCCAGCAGTTACTCCGGGAAACCCGGCGAGCAGTACGTC.

This clonotype was seen a few times. The rearrangement links TRBV5-1 to TRBJ2-1; D perhaps matches TRBD2 (7 bases). The V gene's germline CDR1 is SGHRS and CDR2 YFSETQ. CDR3 length: 16 residues. The V end was cut by 4 bases, the J end by 5 bases, with 19 bases between. For the CDR3, the DNA is TGCGCCAGCAGCGTAGGGGACAACGGGGGGCACAATGAGCAGTTCTTC. This sequence encodes CASSVGDNGGHNEQFF. Full variable domain (outside the CDR3, taken from reference TRBV5-1 and TRBJ2-1): KAGVTQTPRYLIKTRGQQVTLSCSPISGHRSVSWYQQTPGQGLQFLFEYFSETQRNKGNFPGRFSGRQFSNSRSEMNVSTLELGDSALYLCASSVGDNGGHNEQFFGPGTRLTVL.

This clonotype was counted only a few times. The V call is TRBV24-1, the J call TRBJ1-5; TRBD1 is a possible D gene (6 bases). Germline V gene data show CDR1 as KGHDR and CDR2 as SFDVKD. The CDR3 has 14 amino acids. V was cut by 5 bases and J by 1 base, with 8 bases left in between. CDR3 DNA: TGTGCCACCAGTGCTACAGGGAGCAATCAGCCCCAGCATTTT. This gives the protein CATSATGSNQPQHF.

V usage is TRBV6-1 and J usage is TRBJ1-6; no reliable D call. V was pared by 4 bases and J by 7 bases, with 14 bases between. Germline V CDR1 and CDR2: MNHNS, SASEGT. The length of the CDR3 is 15 residues. CDR3 in DNA: TGTGCCAGCAGTGGATACATGCCGATCAATTCACCCCTCCACTTT. It specifies CASSGYMPINSPLHF.

This clonotype was detected only a few times. For the CDR3, the DNA is TGTGCCAGCAGGGTATACGACGGCGGGGACACCATATATTTT. This sequence encodes CASRVYDGGDTIYF. The chain employs TRBV6-6 and TRBJ1-3; D remains unclear. Germline values: CDR1 MNHNY, CDR2 SVGAGI (reference sequence). The CDR3 totals 14 residues. Trimming stripped 6 bases from V and 8 bases from J, with 17 bases between.

A note on this clonotype: This likely comes from a read error, as the CDR3 has no conserved phenylalanine or tryptophan at its end. V usage is TRBV10-3 and J usage is TRBJ2-7; D may be TRBD1 (5 bases). Deletions cut 2 bases from V and 5 bases from J, with 10 bases between. The CDR3 is 13 residues long. In germline, CDR1 is ENHRY, CDR2 SYGVKD. DNA of the CDR3: TGTGCCATCAGTGAGGCAGGGTCGAACGAGCAGTACTCC. It yields the protein CAISEAGSNEQYS.

The sample holds a few counts of this clonotype. This chain joins TRBV11-2 and TRBJ2-3, with D perhaps matching TRBD2 (5 bases). The CDR3 is made up of 16 amino acids. V shed 6 bases and J shed 0 bases, with 16 bases lying between them. Germline CDR1 SGHAT, CDR2 FQNNGV. The CDR3 nucleotides read TGTGCCAGCAGGTACGGCGCGGGCCCTAGCACAGATACGCAGTATTTT. This codes for CASRYGAGPSTDTQYF.

V gene TRBV20-1 combines with J gene TRBJ2-7; a weak D match, TRBD2 (5 bases). Germline V lookup: CDR1 DFQATT, CDR2 SNEGSKA (reference sequence). This CDR3 comprises 13 residues. Trimming shortened V by 6 bases and J by 2 bases, and 14 bases separated the two germline ends. This chain's CDR3 is CSAKTTRAYEQYF. As DNA, the CDR3 is TGCAGTGCCAAAACCACTAGAGCCTACGAGCAGTACTTC.

This clonotype was recorded only once. The rearrangement joins TRBV29-1 to TRBJ2-3, with 11 bases fitting TRBD2. The CDR3 runs 15 residues. Germline-derived CDR1 and CDR2 are SQVTM and ANQGSEA. The CDR3 region has the DNA TGCAGTCTTAGCGTGACTAGCGGGGCCACAGATACGCAGTATTTT. Translating it yields CSLSVTSGATDTQYF.

The rearrangement links TRBV7-2 to TRBJ1-1; D is ambiguous. Germline CDR1 and CDR2: SGHTA and FQGNSA. The CDR3 has 16 amino acids. V was trimmed by 1 base and J by 0 bases, leaving 12 bases between them. The CDR3 spells CASSLGAGTMNTEAFF. The CDR3 coding sequence is TGTGCCAGCAGCTTAGGGGCAGGCACCATGAACACTGAAGCTTTCTTT.

This clonotype turned up a few times. This chain joins TRBV5-1 and TRBJ1-5; D call uncertain. Trimming left V 7 bases short and J 2 bases short, with 16 bases between. CDR3 size: 15 residues. The germline V gene encodes CDR1 SGHRS and CDR2 YFSETQ. The CDR3 DNA reads as TGCGCCAGCCTAGCCGCCGGGAGAGGCAATCAGCCCCAGCATTTT. Translated: CASLAAGRGNQPQHF.

V is TRBV10-3 and J is TRBJ2-3; 10 nucleotides line up with TRBD2. The CDR3 spans 13 residues. Per the germline V gene, CDR1 is ENHRY and CDR2 is SYGVKD. Losses at the gene ends were 8 bases for V and 1 base for J; bases not matched to a gene: 0. The CDR3 sequence: CAILAGGTDTQYF. The CDR3 DNA reads TGTGCCATCCTAGCGGGGGGCACAGATACGCAGTATTTT.

This clonotype was detected many times. The V and J genes are TRBV4-3 and TRBJ2-7; D might be TRBD1 (6 bases). The germline V gene has CDR1 LGHNA and CDR2 YSLEER. Trimming took 5 bases from V and 6 from J, leaving 20 bases between them. The CDR3 consists of 15 residues. The CDR3 region is CASSGSMGRGAEQYF. CDR3 nucleotide sequence: TGCGCCAGCAGCGGCAGCATGGGCAGGGGTGCCGAGCAGTACTTC.

Only a few counts were recorded for this clonotype. The genes are TRBV4-3 and TRBJ2-7; TRBD1 matches at 8 bases. V trimming: 1 base; J trimming: 3 bases; junction bases outside the gene matches: 8. CDR3 length equals 16 residues. Germline V gene sequence: CDR1 LGHNA, CDR2 YSLEER. The CDR3 is CASSQGERTGSYEQYF. Here the CDR3 DNA reads TGCGCCAGCAGCCAAGGCGAGCGGACAGGGAGCTACGAGCAGTACTTC.

V gene TRBV2 combines with J gene TRBJ2-3; 7 positions agree with TRBD2. V was clipped by 7 bases and J by 0 bases; unmatched bases: 10. Germline V gene data show CDR1 as SNHLY and CDR2 as FYNNEI. The CDR3 is made up of 16 amino acids. CDR3 loop: CASNLPGLPSTDTQYF. In DNA form, the CDR3 reads TGTGCCAGCAACTTACCGGGACTACCGAGCACAGATACGCAGTATTTT.

This rearrangement joins TRBV6-5 to TRBJ1-6; D is unresolved. V lost 6 bases to trimming and J lost 5 bases, with 14 bases between them. This CDR3 is built from 15 residues. Germline CDR1 and CDR2: MNHEY and SVGAGI. The CDR3 nucleotides read TGTGCCAGCAGCCTCCGTAGGCCCGATAATTCACCCCTCCACTTT. This sequence encodes CASSLRRPDNSPLHF.

The chain links TRBV11-2 to TRBJ2-7; the D gene could be TRBD1 or TRBD2 (6 bases each). Germline V gene sequence: CDR1 SGHAT, CDR2 FQNNGV. With 2 bases removed from V and 3 bases from J, the gap between germline ends came to 35 bases. The CDR3 is made up of 22 amino acids. CDR3 residues: CASSLQESRGSSTGVIFYEQYF. The CDR3 DNA sequence: TGTGCCAGCAGCTTACAGGAGTCACGGGGGTCTTCGACAGGCGTTATCTTCTACGAGCAGTACTTC.

There are a few counts of this clonotype. The V and J genes are TRBV29-1 and TRBJ2-7; TRBD1 aligns across 10 bases. This CDR3 region has 14 residues. The V gene's germline CDR1 is SQVTM and CDR2 ANQGSEA. V lost 3 bases and J lost 5; bases outside the gene matches: 7. The CDR3 here is CSVEFPGQGNEQYF. The CDR3 nucleotides are TGCAGCGTTGAGTTTCCGGGACAGGGGAACGAGCAGTACTTC.

The genes are TRBV4-1 and TRBJ2-5, with D unresolved. Germline assignment: CDR1 MGHRA and CDR2 YSYEKL. The CDR3 totals 17 residues. The V end was cut by 0 bases, the J end by 5 bases, with 19 bases between. Here the CDR3 reads CASSQDIASALGETQYF. The CDR3 DNA reads as TGCGCCAGCAGCCAAGATATCGCGTCGGCCTTGGGCGAGACCCAGTACTTC.